Below, 18 T cell receptor beta chains from the same sample are listed, as sequenced in a study of cytomegalovirus exposure and HLA in healthy donors. PCR was performed using 60 Vbeta and 13 Jbeta primers. TCRdb's copy holds only in-frame clones and misses some; the assay was immunoSEQ multiplex PCR. The data hold 150,000 or so clones, with roughly 79% observed a single time. Sequences were obtained from PBMCs. Every receptor here comes from a woman in her fifties or sixties in good health and CMV-seropositive.

The chain has TRBV13 and TRBJ1-1; TRBD1 matches 7 bases. Unmatched junction bases numbered 5, after V lost 3 bases and J lost 4 bases. This CDR3 has 14 residues. The germline V gene encodes CDR1 PRHDT and CDR2 FYEKMQ (reference sequence). The CDR3 is CASSFGAGGTEAFF. CDR3 sequence (DNA): TGTGCCAGCAGCTTCGGGGCAGGGGGCACTGAAGCTTTCTTT.

Only a few counts were recorded for this clone. The rearrangement joins TRBV19 to TRBJ1-5, with 9 bases identical to TRBD1. With 7 bases clipped from V and 3 bases from J, the junction kept 7 bases outside the gene matches. CDR3 length: 15 residues. CDR1 and CDR2 (germline): LNHDA, SQIVND (reference sequence). The CDR3 sequence: CASNSGTGYNQPQHF. The CDR3 DNA follows: TGTGCCAGTAATTCCGGGACAGGGTACAATCAGCCCCAGCATTTT. Drawing the rest from reference TRBV19 and TRBJ1-5, the complete variable domain is DGGITQSPKYLFRKEGQNVTLSCEQNLNHDAMYWYRQDPGQGLRLIYYSQIVNDFQKGDIAEGYSVSREKKESFPLTVTSAQKNPTAFYLCASNSGTGYNQPQHFGDGTRLSIL.

This clone occurred once. The chain links TRBV12-5 to TRBJ2-3; weak D call: TRBD1 (6 bases). The CDR3 runs 15 residues. From germline, CDR1 is LGHNT and CDR2 FRNRAP. The ends were cut back, 0 bases at V and 2 bases at J, with 9 bases in the middle. The CDR3 reads CASGLVSGDTDTQYF. CDR3 DNA sequence: TGTGCTAGTGGTTTGGTATCAGGGGACACAGATACGCAGTATTTT.

The rearrangement joins TRBV9 to TRBJ2-1; 9 positions agree with TRBD1. J was trimmed by 1 base and V by 2 bases; bases with no gene match: 1. This CDR3 contains 15 residues. Germline CDR1 SGDLS, CDR2 YYNGEE. CDR3 sequence (DNA): TGTGCCAGCAGCGTTGGGACAGGGTCCTACAATGAGCAGTTCTTC. It yields the protein CASSVGTGSYNEQFF. Full variable domain (rest looked up from reference TRBV9 and TRBJ2-1): DSGVTQTPKHLITATGQRVTLRCSPRSGDLSVYWYQQSLDQGLQFLIQYYNGEERAKGNILERFSAQQFPDLHSELNLSSLELGDSALYFCASSVGTGSYNEQFFGPGTRLTVL.

The rearrangement links TRBV15 to TRBJ2-2; 10 bases match TRBD2. V trimming: 8 bases; J trimming: 5 bases; junction bases outside the gene matches: 8. Germline V gene sequence: CDR1 LNHNV, CDR2 YYDKDF (reference sequence). CDR3 length: 15 residues. In nucleotides, the CDR3 is TGTGCCACCTCCAGCGGGAGGGCCGGGACCGGGGAGCTGTTTTTT. Amino acids: CATSSGRAGTGELFF.

The chain links TRBV4-1 to TRBJ2-7, with a tentative D call TRBD1 (6 bases). Per germline, CDR1 MGHRA and CDR2 YSYEKL. CDR3 size: 16 residues. Trimming took 0 bases from V and 0 from J, leaving 12 bases between them. CDR3 nucleotides: TGCGCCAGCAGCCAAGAGGGCAGGGGTAACTCCTACGAGCAGTACTTC. This encodes CASSQEGRGNSYEQYF.

The J gene is TRBJ2-7, the V gene TRBV28; the D is unclear. The CDR3 is made up of 12 amino acids. Germline V gene lookup returns CDR1 MDHEN and CDR2 SYDVKM. V dropped 4 bases and J dropped 1 base, with 5 bases sitting between them. DNA of the CDR3: TGTGCCAGCAGTTCCAATTCCTACGAGCAGTACTTC. The encoded protein is CASSSNSYEQYF.

V usage is TRBV29-1 and J usage is TRBJ2-3; D is possibly TRBD2 (7 bases). The CDR3 is made up of 13 amino acids. In germline, CDR1 is SQVTM, CDR2 ANQGSEA. Trimming took 7 bases from V and 0 from J, leaving 11 bases between them. In DNA, the CDR3 is TGCAGCGCGGGGGGCTCTAGCACAGATACGCAGTATTTT. Its translation: CSAGGSSTDTQYF.

The chain combines TRBV6-1 with TRBJ2-5; 8 bases align to TRBD1. The germline V gene has CDR1 MNHNS and CDR2 SASEGT. CDR3 size: 14 residues. The V gene end was trimmed by 6 bases and the J gene end by 5 bases; junction bases not matched to a gene: 8. CDR3 residues: CASRSQGARETQYF. In DNA, the CDR3 is TGTGCCAGCAGGAGTCAGGGGGCGAGGGAGACCCAGTACTTC.

This chain uses TRBV5-1 with TRBJ1-3, with 9 bases identical to TRBD1. This CDR3 has 15 amino acids. CDR1 is SGHRS, CDR2 YFSETQ, per germline. With 4 bases clipped from V and 0 bases from J, the junction kept 2 bases outside the gene matches. The CDR3 reads CASSGQGNSGNTIYF. The CDR3 DNA reads TGCGCCAGCAGCGGACAGGGGAACTCTGGAAACACCATATATTTT.

The gene calls are TRBV7-2 and TRBJ1-1; D uncertain. The germline V gene encodes CDR1 SGHTA and CDR2 FQGNSA. The CDR3 contains 13 residues. V was pared by 3 bases and J by 1 base, with 6 bases between. DNA for the CDR3: TGTGCCAGCAGCTTCAATTGGAACACTGAAGCTTTCTTT. Translation: CASSFNWNTEAFF.

This chain uses TRBV29-1 with TRBJ2-6; no reliable D call. Per the germline V gene, CDR1 is SQVTM and CDR2 is ANQGSEA. CDR3 length equals 14 residues. Between the trimmed V and J ends, which lost 6 bases and 1 base, there was a span of 10 bases. CDR3 protein: CSVFSGSGANVLTF. The CDR3 DNA is TGCAGCGTCTTTTCAGGTTCTGGGGCCAACGTCCTGACTTTC.

V is TRBV10-3 and J is TRBJ1-5, with TRBD1 matching 9 bases. Germline V lookup: CDR1 ENHRY, CDR2 SYGVKD. Trimming cost V 5 bases and J 5 bases; bases outside gene matches: 7. CDR3 length: 15 residues. As DNA, the CDR3 is TGTGCCATCAGTTCTGGACAGGGGAGGGATCAGCCCCAGCATTTT. This sequence encodes CAISSGQGRDQPQHF.

The V and J genes are TRBV28 and TRBJ1-6; TRBD1 aligns across 8 bases. Germline V lookup: CDR1 MDHEN, CDR2 SYDVKM. The CDR3 length is 14 residues. V was pared by 6 bases and J by 9 bases, with 7 bases of the junction left unmatched. The CDR3 spells CASRTGAGVSPLHF. The CDR3, as DNA: TGTGCCAGCAGGACAGGGGCGGGAGTTTCACCCCTCCACTTT.

The rearrangement links TRBV29-1 to TRBJ2-7; 7 bases line up with TRBD2. Germline V gene data show CDR1 as SQVTM and CDR2 as ANQGSEA. Trimming cost V 5 bases and J 7 bases; bases outside gene matches: 14. CDR3 length: 14 residues. CDR3 sequence (DNA): TGCAGCGTTTTGGGGCGGGAGCCTTCCTGGGAGCAGTACTTC. Protein product: CSVLGREPSWEQYF.

The chain recombines TRBV19 with TRBJ2-1, with 12 bases aligning to TRBD1. V shed 1 base and J 7 bases; nucleotides not matched to a gene: 17. Germline lookup yields CDR1 LNHDA and CDR2 SQIVND (reference sequence). The CDR3 has 20 residues. CDR3 in amino acids: CASSIGVRMGRGQGANEQFF. The DNA of the CDR3 is TGTGCCAGTAGTATAGGAGTCAGGATGGGGAGGGGACAGGGGGCAAATGAGCAGTTCTTC.

The chain is built from TRBV28 and TRBJ2-4; 7 bases line up with TRBD1. The J segment lost 0 bases and the V segment lost 7 bases, leaving 6 bases of the junction unmatched. The CDR3 contains 15 residues. CDR1 is MDHEN, CDR2 SYDVKM, per germline. CDR3 DNA sequence: TGTGCCAGCACCCTGACAGGGCTAGCCAAAAACATTCAGTACTTC. Protein sequence: CASTLTGLAKNIQYF.

The chain is built from TRBV29-1 and TRBJ2-7, with 8 bases aligning to TRBD1. In germline, CDR1 is SQVTM, CDR2 ANQGSEA. The CDR3 has 11 residues. Trimming at V came to 4 bases and at J to 5 bases, leaving 1 base not matched to a gene. CDR3 loop: CSVADRDEQYF. As DNA, the CDR3 is TGCAGCGTTGCGGACAGGGACGAGCAGTACTTC.